A single sample is the source of the 26 T cell receptor beta chains below, sequenced in a study of CD8 T cells in Susac syndrome (dated by TCRdb to about 2019). Library construction relied on the immunoSEQ multiplex PCR assay. RNA was extracted using the RNeasy kit, and about 0.45 to 1 ug of the RNA was reverse transcribed with random hexamers. The public sequencing data were trimmed at Q25 with fastp and processed into clonotypes with MiXCR by TCRdb, which kept only in-frame beta chains. Identical CDR3 protein sequences are pooled into one entry, listed with their most common genes and DNA. The sample table contains about 180,000 distinct CDR3 sequences; only one count was recorded for around 94% of them. Approximately 0.11% of the sample goes to the ten largest clones. Source material: CD4+ T cells from PBMCs. Receptors were obtained from a human donor with Susac syndrome.

This chain uses TRBV20-1 with TRBJ2-2; TRBD1 matches at 9 bases. Trimming removed 1 base from V and 1 base from J; junction bases left unmatched: 4. This CDR3 comprises 16 residues. Germline CDR1 reads DFQATT; CDR2 reads SNEGSKA (reference sequence). CDR3 amino acids: CSARAAGQGNTGELFF. In nucleotides, the CDR3 is TGCAGTGCTAGAGCCGCGGGACAGGGGAACACCGGGGAGCTGTTTTTT.

This clonotype appeared once. This chain uses TRBV29-1 with TRBJ1-1; D is uncertain. From germline, CDR1 is SQVTM and CDR2 ANQGSEA. Trimming cost V 3 bases and J 6 bases, with 14 bases left between them. This CDR3 comprises 13 residues. Here the CDR3 DNA reads TGCAGCGTTGACGGTCCTGGGTTCTCTGAAGCTTTCTTT. It specifies CSVDGPGFSEAFF.

The chain couples TRBV20-1 to TRBJ1-6; D is possibly TRBD1 (6 bases). Trimming took 0 bases from V and 8 from J, leaving 17 bases between them. The germline CDR1 and CDR2 sequences are DFQATT and SNEGSKA (reference sequence). This CDR3 has 16 residues. DNA for the CDR3: TGCAGTGCTAGAGATAGGGAGGGGGTTCAGGATTCACCCCTCCACTTT. Translated, it gives CSARDREGVQDSPLHF.

The V and J genes are TRBV3-1 and TRBJ1-1, with no clear D. There are 14 residues in the CDR3. Germline CDR1 LGHDT, CDR2 YNNKEL (reference sequence). V lost 0 bases and J lost 0, with 5 bases in between. The CDR3 protein is CASSQEGVNTEAFF. The CDR3 nucleotides read TGTGCCAGCAGCCAAGAAGGAGTGAACACTGAAGCTTTCTTT.

In DNA form, the CDR3 reads TGTGCCAGCAGCGTCGACCCAATCCGCTGGAACGGGGCTGGAACCCAGTACTTC. Its protein product is CASSVDPIRWNGAGTQYF. The genes are TRBV3-1 and TRBJ2-5; the D call may be TRBD1 or TRBD2 (5 bases each). Germline CDR1 LGHDT, CDR2 YNNKEL (reference sequence). The V end lost 5 bases, the J end lost 8 bases, and 30 bases lay between the germline ends. The CDR3 extends over 18 amino acids.

The rearrangement links TRBV12-3 or TRBV12-4 to TRBJ1-1; no definite D call. The CDR3 is made up of 13 amino acids. Trimming cost V 4 bases and J 2 bases, with 8 bases left between them. DNA for the CDR3: TGTGCCAGCAGTTCCCAGGTTAACACTGAAGCTTTCTTT. It codes for CASSSQVNTEAFF.

The CDR3 spells CASSVGQDLQPQHF. CDR3 nucleotide sequence: TGTGCCAGCAGTGTAGGTCAGGACCTTCAGCCCCAGCATTTT. The rearrangement joins TRBV2 to TRBJ1-5; D gene ambiguous. There are 14 residues in the CDR3. Germline V gene lookup returns CDR1 SNHLY and CDR2 FYNNEI. Deletions cut 4 bases from V and 6 bases from J, with 13 bases between.

The J gene is TRBJ1-1, the V gene TRBV29-1, with a weak D call TRBD1 (5 bases). The CDR3 length is 14 residues. Germline-derived CDR1 and CDR2 are SQVTM and ANQGSEA. V lost 4 bases and J lost 1, with 13 bases in between. The CDR3 spells CSVGAGSANTEAFF. DNA of the CDR3: TGCAGCGTTGGTGCAGGGAGCGCGAACACTGAAGCTTTCTTT.

The chain is built from TRBV3-1 and TRBJ2-1, with TRBD2 as a possible D gene (6 bases). Germline loops: CDR1 LGHDT, CDR2 YNNKEL (reference sequence). V lost 5 bases to trimming and J lost 0 bases, with 11 bases between them. This CDR3 comprises 15 residues. The CDR3 is CASSGSGSSYNEQFF. CDR3 nucleotide sequence: TGTGCCAGCAGCGGTAGCGGCAGCTCCTACAATGAGCAGTTCTTC.

The chain uses TRBV28 and TRBJ1-5, with a weak D call TRBD1 (5 bases). CDR3 length: 16 amino acids. The V gene's germline CDR1 is MDHEN and CDR2 SYDVKM. The V and J ends lost 6 bases and 0 bases respectively, with 15 bases between them. The CDR3 reads CASSTGTQDSNQPQHF. The CDR3 DNA follows: TGTGCCAGCAGCACCGGGACCCAGGATAGCAATCAGCCCCAGCATTTT.

CDR3 in amino acids: CASSLLARGKFF. Written as DNA, the CDR3 is TGTGCCAGCAGTTTATTGGCTCGGGGAAAGTTCTTC. This rearrangement joins TRBV12-3 or TRBV12-4 to TRBJ2-1; D possibly corresponds to TRBD2 (5 bases). Trimming stripped 2 bases from V and 14 bases from J, with 13 bases between. This CDR3 is built from 12 residues.

The chain has TRBV7-8 and TRBJ1-4, with 7 bases matching TRBD1. With 5 bases clipped from V and 8 bases from J, the junction kept 11 bases outside the gene matches. Germline CDR1 SGHVS, CDR2 FQNEAQ. This CDR3 region has 15 residues. CDR3 protein: CASSPGGQLGEKLFF. DNA for the CDR3: TGTGCCAGCAGCCCCGGGGGACAGCTTGGGGAAAAACTGTTTTTT.

The CDR3 DNA sequence: TGTGCCACCAGCAGAGATCCGCTTGTGACTCAAAGCAATCAGCCCCAGCATTTT. Translating gives CATSRDPLVTQSNQPQHF. The chain is built from TRBV15 and TRBJ1-5; D is uncertain. Looked up from germline, CDR1 is LNHNV and CDR2 is YYDKDF (reference sequence). V lost 0 bases to trimming and J lost 1 base, with 16 bases between them. The length of the CDR3 is 18 residues.

The genes are TRBV6-4 and TRBJ2-1; TRBD2 matches 11 bases. J gave up 10 bases and V 4 bases, and 6 bases lay outside the gene matches. The CDR3 spans 14 residues. The germline V gene has CDR1 MRHNA and CDR2 SNTAGT. The CDR3 region is CASSALAGGREQFF. The CDR3 coding sequence is TGTGCCAGCAGTGCTCTAGCGGGGGGACGGGAGCAGTTCTTC.

The genes are TRBV28 and TRBJ2-3; 7 positions agree with TRBD2. The CDR3 is 12 amino acids. V shed 8 bases and J 6 bases; nucleotides not matched to a gene: 5. CDR1 MDHEN and CDR2 SYDVKM come from the germline V gene. The CDR3 DNA reads TGTGCCAGCTCGACTAGCAAGGATACGCAGTATTTT. It yields the protein CASSTSKDTQYF.

V gene TRBV3-1 combines with J gene TRBJ1-2; D not certain. Germline CDR1 is LGHDT and CDR2 is YNNKEL (reference sequence). V was trimmed by 0 bases and J by 5 bases, leaving 13 bases between them. The CDR3 has 15 amino acids. CDR3 sequence: CASSQEGRTLYGYTF. The CDR3 DNA is TGTGCCAGCAGCCAAGAGGGAAGGACTCTTTATGGCTACACCTTC.

CDR3 bases: TGTGCCAGCAGCTTAGAGCTGCGGGTTGAGCAGTTCTTC. Its protein is CASSLELRVEQFF. The chain carries TRBV11-2 and TRBJ2-1, with D perhaps TRBD2 (5 bases). CDR1 and CDR2 (germline): SGHAT, FQNNGV. The CDR3 covers 13 residues. Trimming shortened V by 0 bases and J by 9 bases, and 9 bases separated the two germline ends. Looking up the rest from reference TRBV11-2 and TRBJ2-1 gives the full variable domain: EAGVAQSPRYKIIEKRQSVAFWCNPISGHATLYWYQQILGQGPKLLIQFQNNGVVDDSQLPKDRFSAERLKGVDSTLKIQPAKLEDSAVYLCASSLELRVEQFFGPGTRLTVL.

This clonotype was seen only once. The J gene is TRBJ2-1, the V gene TRBV29-1, with TRBD1 identical over 9 bases. V shed 7 bases, J shed 3 bases, and the junction held 4 bases outside the gene matches. Germline V lookup: CDR1 SQVTM, CDR2 ANQGSEA. The CDR3 is 13 amino acids. For the CDR3, the DNA is TGCAGCGCCTCGGACAGGGGCTACAATGAGCAGTTCTTC. Translating gives CSASDRGYNEQFF.

This clonotype came up a few times. This chain uses TRBV20-1 with TRBJ2-7; unclear D gene. The CDR3 extends over 14 amino acids. CDR1 DFQATT and CDR2 SNEGSKA come from the germline V gene (reference sequence). V lost 0 bases to trimming and J lost 1 base, with 10 bases between them. CDR3 amino acids: CSARDRVGSYEQYF. CDR3 coding DNA: TGCAGTGCTAGAGATCGGGTCGGGTCCTACGAGCAGTACTTC.

The chain combines TRBV20-1 with TRBJ1-1, with a weak D call TRBD1 (5 bases). Per germline, CDR1 DFQATT and CDR2 SNEGSKA (reference sequence). CDR3 size: 13 residues. Trimming shortened V by 6 bases and J by 0 bases, and 11 bases separated the two germline ends. The CDR3 DNA sequence: TGCAGTGCGAGACAGAGCTTGAACACTGAAGCTTTCTTT. It translates to CSARQSLNTEAFF.

This chain connects TRBV6-2 or TRBV6-3 to TRBJ1-1, with TRBD1 as a possible D gene (6 bases). The CDR3 spans 14 residues. V dropped 0 bases and J dropped 4 bases, with 9 bases sitting between them. Germline CDR1 is MNHEY and CDR2 is SVGEGT. The CDR3: CASSYSQGSTEAFF. The DNA of the CDR3 is TGTGCCAGCAGTTACTCCCAGGGGTCCACTGAAGCTTTCTTT.

The chain has TRBV2 and TRBJ2-7, with TRBD1 identical over 12 bases. Germline CDR1 reads SNHLY; CDR2 reads FYNNEI. With V trimmed by 7 bases and J by 0 bases, 10 bases remained unmatched. The CDR3 sequence is 17 residues long. The CDR3 DNA reads TGTGCCAGCAACCCGGGACAGGGGGCCCCGAGCTCCTACGAGCAGTACTTC. Its protein product is CASNPGQGAPSSYEQYF.

The chain carries TRBV24-1 and TRBJ2-3; D might be TRBD2 (5 bases). Germline V gene data show CDR1 as KGHDR and CDR2 as SFDVKD. The CDR3 is 14 amino acids. V dropped 4 bases and J dropped 0 bases, with 7 bases sitting between them. The CDR3 coding sequence is TGTGCCACCAGTGAACCGGGAAGCACAGATACGCAGTATTTT. Amino acids: CATSEPGSTDTQYF.

The V gene is TRBV20-1, the J gene TRBJ2-5; 12 nucleotides align to TRBD2. This CDR3 has 15 amino acids. Trimming removed 4 bases from V and 3 bases from J; junction bases left unmatched: 6. The germline V gene encodes CDR1 DFQATT and CDR2 SNEGSKA (reference sequence). DNA for the CDR3: TGCAGTGCTAAAGGACTAGCGGGGACTAAAGAGACCCAGTACTTC. Translation gives CSAKGLAGTKETQYF.

This chain connects TRBV7-9 to TRBJ1-1; tentative D call: TRBD1 (5 bases). The CDR3 contains 13 residues. The V gene's germline CDR1 is SEHNR and CDR2 FQNEAQ (reference sequence). Trimming removed 6 bases from V and 0 bases from J, with 8 bases in between. Here the CDR3 reads CASRGALNTEAFF. CDR3 DNA: TGTGCCAGCAGAGGGGCTTTGAACACTGAAGCTTTCTTT.

CDR3 loop: CASSSGGLRNSPLHF. In nucleotides, the CDR3 is TGTGCCAGCAGTTCTGGGGGGCTTAGGAATTCACCCCTCCACTTT. This chain uses TRBV12-3 or TRBV12-4 with TRBJ1-6; maybe TRBD1 (6 bases). The V and J ends lost 4 bases and 7 bases respectively, with 14 bases between them. This CDR3 is 15 amino acids long.